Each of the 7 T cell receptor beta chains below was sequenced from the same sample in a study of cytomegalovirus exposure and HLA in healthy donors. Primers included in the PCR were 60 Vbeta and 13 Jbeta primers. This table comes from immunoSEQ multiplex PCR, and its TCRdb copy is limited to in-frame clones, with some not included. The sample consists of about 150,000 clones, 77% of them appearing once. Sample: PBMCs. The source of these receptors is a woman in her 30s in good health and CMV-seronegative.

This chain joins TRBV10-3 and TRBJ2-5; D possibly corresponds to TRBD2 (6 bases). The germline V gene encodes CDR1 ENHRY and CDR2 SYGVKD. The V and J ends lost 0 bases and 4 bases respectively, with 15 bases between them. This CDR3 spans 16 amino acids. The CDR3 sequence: CAISESALRGSETQYF. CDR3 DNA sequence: TGTGCCATCAGTGAGTCCGCATTACGGGGGTCAGAGACCCAGTACTTC.

The CDR3 loop reads CASSEGADYGYTF. The CDR3 nucleotides read TGTGCCAGCAGCGAGGGGGCTGACTATGGCTACACCTTC. The chain links TRBV5-4 to TRBJ1-2; 7 positions agree with TRBD1. V shed 4 bases and J 3 bases; nucleotides not matched to a gene: 3. Germline CDR1 SGHNT, CDR2 YYREEE (reference sequence). This CDR3 comprises 13 residues. Supplemented by reference TRBV5-4 and TRBJ1-2, the full variable domain reads ETGVTQSPTHLIKTRGQQVTLRCSSQSGHNTVSWYQQALGQGPQFIFQYYREEENGRGNFPPRFSGLQFPNYSSELNVNALELDDSALYLCASSEGADYGYTFGSGTRLTVV.

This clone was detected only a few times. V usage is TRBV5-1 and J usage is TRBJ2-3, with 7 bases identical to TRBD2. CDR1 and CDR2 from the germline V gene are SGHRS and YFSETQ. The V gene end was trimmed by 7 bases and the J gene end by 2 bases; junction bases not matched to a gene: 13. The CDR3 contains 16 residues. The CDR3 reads CASRPLSSGTTDTQYF. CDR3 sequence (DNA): TGCGCCAGCCGCCCTTTGTCGAGCGGGACCACAGATACGCAGTATTTT.

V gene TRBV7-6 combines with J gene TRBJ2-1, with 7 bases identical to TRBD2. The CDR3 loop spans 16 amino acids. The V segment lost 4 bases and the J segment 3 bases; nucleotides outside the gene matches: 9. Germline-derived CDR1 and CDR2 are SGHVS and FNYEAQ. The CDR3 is CASSSLGAGSYNEQFF. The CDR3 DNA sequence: TGTGCCAGCAGCTCTCTCGGAGCGGGGAGCTACAATGAGCAGTTCTTC. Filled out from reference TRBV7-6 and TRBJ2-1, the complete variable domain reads GAGVSQSPRYKVTKRGQDVALRCDPISGHVSLYWYRQALGQGPEFLTYFNYEAQQDKSGLPNDRFSAERPEGSISTLTIQRTEQRDSAMYRCASSSLGAGSYNEQFFGPGTRLTVL.

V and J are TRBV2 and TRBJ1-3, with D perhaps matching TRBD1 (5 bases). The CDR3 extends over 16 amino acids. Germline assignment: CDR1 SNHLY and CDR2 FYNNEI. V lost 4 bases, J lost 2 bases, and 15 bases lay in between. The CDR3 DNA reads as TGTGCCAGCAGTGGGGTTCAGGGTAGTACTGGAAACACCATATATTTT. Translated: CASSGVQGSTGNTIYF.

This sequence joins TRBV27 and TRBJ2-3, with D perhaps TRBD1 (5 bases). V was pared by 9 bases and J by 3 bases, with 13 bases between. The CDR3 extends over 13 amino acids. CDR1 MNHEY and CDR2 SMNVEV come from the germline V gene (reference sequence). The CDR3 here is CARYPRGTDTQYF. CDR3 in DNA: TGTGCCAGATACCCTAGGGGAACAGATACGCAGTATTTT.

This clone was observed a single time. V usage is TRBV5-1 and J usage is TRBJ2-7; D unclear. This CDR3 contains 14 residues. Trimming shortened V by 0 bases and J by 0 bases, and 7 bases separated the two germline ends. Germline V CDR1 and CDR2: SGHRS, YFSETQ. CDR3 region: CASSLAVPSYEQYF. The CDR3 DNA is TGCGCCAGCAGCTTGGCGGTACCCTCCTACGAGCAGTACTTC.